Below are 21 T cell receptor beta chains sequenced from a single sample in a study of early T cells in non-severe SARS-CoV-2 infection. TCRdb re-analysed the 5' RACE reads in MiXCR, keeping a single row per CDR3 protein. The table has some 37,000 distinct CDR3 sequences, 9.9% seen once. Sequenced sample: whole blood. Receptor source: an adult who was a healthcare worker with PCR-confirmed SARS-CoV-2 infection or an uninfected control (not recorded which).

V usage is TRBV29-1 and J usage is TRBJ2-5, with D tentatively TRBD2 (5 bases). Trimming stripped 0 bases from V and 5 bases from J, with 13 bases between. CDR1 and CDR2 (germline): SQVTM, ANQGSEA. This CDR3 spans 14 amino acids. The CDR3 nucleotides read TGCAGCGTTGAAGAAACACTCCCGGGGGAGACCCAGTACTTC. Amino acid sequence: CSVEETLPGETQYF. Full variable domain (outside the CDR3, taken from reference TRBV29-1 and TRBJ2-5): SAVISQKPSRDICQRGTSLTIQCQVDSQVTMMFWYRQQPGQSLTLIATANQGSEATYESGFVIDKFPISRPNLTFSTLTVSNMSPEDSSIYLCSVEETLPGETQYFGPGTRLLVL.

This clonotype was seen only a few times. The V gene is TRBV29-1, the J gene TRBJ2-7; D is undetermined. Germline CDR1 reads SQVTM; CDR2 reads ANQGSEA. V was trimmed by 7 bases and J by 3 bases, leaving 16 bases between them. The CDR3 is made up of 13 amino acids. The CDR3 spells CSARTALIYEQYF. CDR3 DNA sequence: TGCAGCGCCCGGACGGCCCTGATCTACGAGCAGTACTTC.

This clonotype was seen ten or more times. The gene calls are TRBV4-1 and TRBJ1-2, with 10 bases that match TRBD1. Germline trimming cut 6 bases from V and 4 bases from J; bases unmatched to any gene: 17. Germline-derived CDR1 and CDR2 are MGHRA and YSYEKL. The CDR3 runs 18 residues. CDR3 DNA sequence: TGCGCCAGCAGGGGAAACATTCAGGGACAGGGGTTCGTCTATGGCTACACCTTC. It specifies CASRGNIQGQGFVYGYTF.

Many counts were recorded for this clonotype. This rearrangement joins TRBV12-3 or TRBV12-4 to TRBJ1-5; 7 bases align to TRBD1. The CDR3 is 16 amino acids. V shed 4 bases, J shed 2 bases, and the junction held 8 bases outside the gene matches. The CDR3 sequence is CASSSGTAVGNQPQHF. The CDR3 coding sequence is TGTGCCAGCAGTTCCGGGACAGCCGTTGGCAATCAGCCCCAGCATTTT.

CDR3 in DNA: TGTGCCAGCAGAGAGACAAATGAGCAGTTCTTC. Residues: CASRETNEQFF. The rearrangement joins TRBV28 to TRBJ2-1; D remains ambiguous. Germline loops: CDR1 MDHEN, CDR2 SYDVKM. The CDR3 length is 11 residues. V lost 6 bases, J lost 7 bases, and 7 bases lay in between.

This clonotype was counted many times. The gene calls are TRBV28 and TRBJ1-5; 7 bases line up with TRBD1. The CDR3 is made up of 13 amino acids. The germline gives CDR1 MDHEN, CDR2 SYDVKM. V shed 6 bases, J shed 7 bases, and the junction held 6 bases outside the gene matches. DNA for the CDR3: TGTGCCAGCAGAGACAGGGTGGACCAGCCCCAGCATTTT. Translating gives CASRDRVDQPQHF.

This clonotype was observed at least ten times. J is TRBJ2-3 and V is TRBV27; D not certain. The V end was cut by 0 bases, the J end by 0 bases, with 10 bases between. This CDR3 is 16 amino acids long. The germline V gene has CDR1 MNHEY and CDR2 SMNVEV (reference sequence). Written as DNA, the CDR3 is TGTGCCAGCAGTTTATCGTGGCAGACGAGCACAGATACGCAGTATTTT. It specifies CASSLSWQTSTDTQYF.

The V and J genes are TRBV6-2 or TRBV6-3 and TRBJ2-1; D uncertain. The CDR3 loop spans 14 amino acids. V was clipped by 9 bases and J by 9 bases, with 21 bases between them. From germline, CDR1 is MNHEY and CDR2 SVGEGT. Here the CDR3 DNA reads TGTGCCAGTGTGTTGGGAATGCCCAATTCTGAGCAGTTCTTC. This translates into CASVLGMPNSEQFF.

This chain links TRBV20-1 with TRBJ2-1, with 7 bases that match TRBD1. V lost 3 bases, J lost 9 bases, and 8 bases stayed unmatched. This CDR3 spans 13 amino acids. The germline V gene has CDR1 DFQATT and CDR2 SNEGSKA (reference sequence). The DNA of the CDR3 is TGCAGTGCTAGTACAGGGGACCGGGGTGAGCAGTTCTTC. This gives the protein CSASTGDRGEQFF.

The sample holds many counts of this clonotype. The genes are TRBV5-5 and TRBJ1-4; D not resolved. The CDR3 sequence is 10 residues long. V was cut by 8 bases and J by 7 bases, with 6 bases left in between. Germline V gene sequence: CDR1 SGHKS, CDR2 YYEKEE (reference sequence). Written as DNA, the CDR3 is TGTGCCAGGAAGGGTGAAAAACTGTTTTTT. Its protein is CARKGEKLFF. Full variable domain (outside the CDR3, taken from reference TRBV5-5 and TRBJ1-4): DAGVTQSPTHLIKTRGQQVTLRCSPISGHKSVSWYQQVLGQGPQFIFQYYEKEERGRGNFPDRFSARQFPNYSSELNVNALLLGDSALYLCARKGEKLFFGSGTQLSVL.

This clonotype was recorded many times. This chain connects TRBV5-1 to TRBJ2-3; D may be TRBD1 or TRBD2 (6 bases each). The V gene lost 6 bases and the J gene lost 3 bases, with 14 bases spanning the gap. The germline V gene encodes CDR1 SGHRS and CDR2 YFSETQ. This CDR3 contains 14 residues. DNA of the CDR3: TGCGCCAGCAACTTACTAGGGGGGACAGATACGCAGTATTTT. The encoded protein is CASNLLGGTDTQYF.

This clonotype came up a few times. This chain uses TRBV4-2 with TRBJ1-1; D uncertain. This CDR3 is 15 amino acids long. Germline V gene data show CDR1 as LGHNA and CDR2 as YNFKEQ. V dropped 0 bases and J dropped 4 bases, with 12 bases sitting between them. The CDR3 DNA follows: TGTGCCAGCAGCCAAGAGCCCGGGCCCCGCACTGAAGCTTTCTTT. Its translation: CASSQEPGPRTEAFF.

There are many counts of this clonotype. The J gene is TRBJ1-4, the V gene TRBV19; 7 positions agree with TRBD1. This CDR3 comprises 13 residues. CDR1 is LNHDA, CDR2 SQIVND, per germline (reference sequence). The ends lost 11 bases at V and 5 bases at J; junction bases unmatched: 8. As DNA, the CDR3 is TGTGCCGGCTCCTCAGGGGGGAATGAAAAACTGTTTTTT. Translating it yields CAGSSGGNEKLFF. The complete variable domain, with remaining parts taken from reference TRBV19 and TRBJ1-4, reads DGGITQSPKYLFRKEGQNVTLSCEQNLNHDAMYWYRQDPGQGLRLIYYSQIVNDFQKGDIAEGYSVSREKKESFPLTVTSAQKNPTAFYLCAGSSGGNEKLFFGSGTQLSVL.

This clonotype showed up many times. The chain is built from TRBV20-1 and TRBJ2-5, with TRBD1 matching 7 bases. Germline V gene sequence: CDR1 DFQATT, CDR2 SNEGSKA (reference sequence). V lost 5 bases and J lost 2; bases outside the gene matches: 8. This CDR3 is 14 amino acids long. DNA for the CDR3: TGCAGTGCTCGTCGGGACAGCACGCAAGAGACCCAGTACTTC. Residues: CSARRDSTQETQYF.

This chain links TRBV3-1 with TRBJ1-2, with D unresolved. Per the germline V gene, CDR1 is LGHDT and CDR2 is YNNKEL (reference sequence). Between the trimmed V and J ends, which lost 2 bases and 1 base, there was a span of 5 bases. The CDR3 length is 13 residues. CDR3 residues: CASSQNSNYGYTF. The CDR3 nucleotides are TGTGCCAGCAGCCAAAACAGTAACTATGGCTACACCTTC.

In this sample, this clonotype turned up many times. The chain links TRBV6-2 or TRBV6-3 to TRBJ2-1; D could derive from TRBD1 or TRBD2 (5 bases each). Germline assignment: CDR1 MNHEY and CDR2 SVGEGT. V shed 2 bases and J shed 6 bases, with 11 bases lying between them. The CDR3 contains 14 residues. CDR3 nucleotides: TGTGCCAGCAGTTACCCAGGGAGAACCAATGAGCAGTTCTTC. It codes for CASSYPGRTNEQFF.

This chain connects TRBV29-1 to TRBJ2-1; 9 positions match TRBD1. The J segment lost 5 bases and the V segment lost 1 base, leaving 6 bases of the junction unmatched. The CDR3 consists of 15 residues. Per germline, CDR1 SQVTM and CDR2 ANQGSEA. CDR3 DNA sequence: TGCAGCGTTGAAGGGCGGGGACAGGGCCACAATGAGCAGTTCTTC. Its protein is CSVEGRGQGHNEQFF.

The J gene is TRBJ2-3, the V gene TRBV14; 9 nucleotides match TRBD2. V lost 0 bases, J lost 5 bases, and 12 bases stayed unmatched. This CDR3 has 18 residues. Per the germline V gene, CDR1 is SGHDN and CDR2 is FVKESK. CDR3 residues: CASSQDQILAGRGDTQYF. Written as DNA, the CDR3 is TGTGCCAGCAGCCAAGATCAAATCCTAGCGGGGCGAGGAGATACGCAGTATTTT.

V is TRBV29-1 and J is TRBJ1-1; TRBD1 is a possible D gene (5 bases). Looked up from germline, CDR1 is SQVTM and CDR2 is ANQGSEA. The V and J ends lost 7 bases and 4 bases respectively, with 16 bases between them. The CDR3 contains 13 residues. The CDR3 DNA follows: TGCAGCGCCCCCAGGGAGGGCGGCACTGAAGCTTTCTTT. This codes for CSAPREGGTEAFF.

The rearrangement links TRBV9 to TRBJ2-7; perhaps TRBD2 as D (6 bases). Trimming removed 0 bases from V and 2 bases from J, with 9 bases in between. The CDR3 consists of 14 residues. The germline gives CDR1 SGDLS, CDR2 YYNGEE. CDR3 nucleotides: TGTGCCAGCAGCGTAGGGGACTCTGCCTACGAGCAGTACTTC. It translates to CASSVGDSAYEQYF.

CDR3 loop: CSARVRGQGWSDTQYF. In DNA form, the CDR3 reads TGCAGTGCTAGAGTAAGGGGGCAGGGGTGGTCAGATACGCAGTATTTT. The gene calls are TRBV20-1 and TRBJ2-3, with TRBD1 matching over 7 bases. The junction had 11 bases not matched to a gene; V was cut back by 1 base and J by 4 bases. Germline lookup yields CDR1 DFQATT and CDR2 SNEGSKA (reference sequence). There are 16 residues in the CDR3.